The 27 T cell receptor beta chains below all came from one sample that was sequenced in a study of T cell changes during pregnancy in multiple sclerosis. Some clones are missing from TCRdb's copy, which holds only in-frame ones; the method was immunoSEQ multiplex PCR. The table includes around 97,000 clones, 75% to 95% detected once. Sequences were derived from peripheral blood, sampled in the second trimester of pregnancy. These receptors all come from a female donor in good health, enrolled as a control in a pregnancy study.

V gene TRBV6-5 combines with J gene TRBJ2-1; TRBD2 agrees at 7 bases. The CDR3 runs to 15 residues. Trimming at V came to 8 bases and at J to 6 bases, leaving 13 bases not matched to a gene. Germline loops: CDR1 MNHEY, CDR2 SVGAGI. The CDR3 here is CASGGGMGPLNEQFF. The CDR3 bases are TGTGCCAGCGGGGGGGGAATGGGTCCACTCAATGAGCAGTTCTTC.

The J gene is TRBJ2-7, the V gene TRBV5-1; 7 bases match TRBD2. The J segment lost 7 bases and the V segment lost 4 bases, leaving 8 bases of the junction unmatched. CDR3 length equals 13 residues. CDR1 and CDR2 from the germline V gene are SGHRS and YFSETQ. This chain's CDR3 is CASSPRPGGEQYF. CDR3 in DNA: TGCGCCAGCAGCCCTAGACCGGGGGGAGAGCAGTACTTC.

The V gene is TRBV5-6, the J gene TRBJ1-1, with D uncertain. Between the trimmed V and J ends, which lost 4 bases and 2 bases, there was a span of 12 bases. CDR3 length equals 14 residues. Germline CDR1 and CDR2: SGHDT and YYEEEE. CDR3 coding DNA: TGTGCCAGCAGCCCTAGGCTGCTAAACACTGAAGCTTTCTTT. Amino acids: CASSPRLLNTEAFF.

The chain recombines TRBV5-1 with TRBJ2-7; D is uncertain. V was trimmed by 4 bases and J by 6 bases, leaving 17 bases between them. Germline-derived CDR1 and CDR2 are SGHRS and YFSETQ. The CDR3 runs 14 residues. The CDR3 DNA is TGCGCCAGCAGCACGCCCAATGCAGGCGTCGAGCAGTACTTC. Encoded protein: CASSTPNAGVEQYF.

The CDR3 DNA is TGCGCCAGCAGCCATCAACTAGATACGCAGTATTTT. Encoded protein: CASSHQLDTQYF. The genes are TRBV5-1 and TRBJ2-3, with D hard to call. V lost 4 bases to trimming and J lost 5 bases, with 8 bases between them. Germline V CDR1 and CDR2: SGHRS, YFSETQ. This CDR3 spans 12 amino acids.

CDR3 region: CASSLGLAGGGFYNEQFF. CDR3 sequence (DNA): TGTGCCAGCAGCCTCGGACTAGCGGGAGGGGGCTTCTACAATGAGCAGTTCTTC. The chain recombines TRBV9 with TRBJ2-1; 15 bases match TRBD2. The CDR3 length is 18 residues. Losses at the gene ends were 4 bases for V and 3 bases for J; bases not matched to a gene: 8. CDR1 and CDR2 (germline): SGDLS, YYNGEE.

The chain recombines TRBV28 with TRBJ2-5, with D tentatively TRBD1 (6 bases). Germline V gives CDR1 MDHEN, CDR2 SYDVKM. V was pared by 5 bases and J by 6 bases, with 16 bases between. The CDR3 is 14 amino acids. The CDR3 DNA sequence: TGTGCCAGCAGTCGCCAAACAGGGTTGAAGACCCAGTACTTC. Translation: CASSRQTGLKTQYF.

The table lists this clone with a few counts. The rearrangement uses TRBV6-4 and TRBJ2-3; 9 positions match TRBD2. The CDR3 spans 14 residues. V lost 4 bases, J lost 4 bases, and 3 bases stayed unmatched. In germline, CDR1 is MRHNA, CDR2 SNTAGT. DNA of the CDR3: TGTGCCAGCAGTGCTGCGGGGGGGCCAGATACGCAGTATTTT. Its protein product is CASSAAGGPDTQYF.

The CDR3 bases are TGCGCCAGCAGCCTCCAGGGTGCAGATACGCAGTATTTT. Its translation is CASSLQGADTQYF. The chain uses TRBV5-1 and TRBJ2-3, with TRBD1 as a possible D gene (5 bases). CDR3 length: 13 amino acids. Germline V gene data show CDR1 as SGHRS and CDR2 as YFSETQ. V dropped 4 bases and J dropped 4 bases, with 10 bases sitting between them.

The chain uses TRBV7-9 and TRBJ1-3; 9 nucleotides agree with TRBD1. The CDR3 is 15 amino acids. After removal of 1 base from V and 7 bases from J, the junction contained 5 bases not matched to a gene. From germline, CDR1 is SEHNR and CDR2 FQNEAQ (reference sequence). The CDR3 coding sequence is TGTGCCAGCAGCTTAGGAGGGACAGGGACCAACACCATATATTTT. It codes for CASSLGGTGTNTIYF.

The genes are TRBV6-5 and TRBJ2-1, with D perhaps TRBD2 (6 bases). Between the trimmed V and J ends, which lost 3 bases and 7 bases, there was a span of 13 bases. The germline gives CDR1 MNHEY, CDR2 SVGAGI. The CDR3 contains 14 residues. This chain's CDR3 is CASSYGFRGNEQFF. The CDR3 nucleotides are TGTGCCAGCAGTTATGGATTCCGGGGGAATGAGCAGTTCTTC.

For the CDR3, the DNA is TGCAGCGTCCTCTCGGGAACCCTGGGCACTGAAGCTTTCTTT. Amino acids: CSVLSGTLGTEAFF. This chain links TRBV29-1 with TRBJ1-1; D not certain. Trimming removed 6 bases from V and 4 bases from J, with 18 bases in between. CDR1 is SQVTM, CDR2 ANQGSEA, per germline. The CDR3 loop spans 14 amino acids.

The chain joins TRBV19 to TRBJ2-3; 8 nucleotides align to TRBD2. Per the germline V gene, CDR1 is LNHDA and CDR2 is SQIVND (reference sequence). J lost 4 bases, V lost 7 bases, and 4 bases had no gene match. The CDR3 is made up of 13 amino acids. CDR3 nucleotides: TGTGCCAGTAAACTAGCGGCGGCAGATACGCAGTATTTT. Protein sequence: CASKLAAADTQYF. Variable domain in full (rest from reference TRBV19 and TRBJ2-3): DGGITQSPKYLFRKEGQNVTLSCEQNLNHDAMYWYRQDPGQGLRLIYYSQIVNDFQKGDIAEGYSVSREKKESFPLTVTSAQKNPTAFYLCASKLAAADTQYFGPGTRLTVL.

The J gene is TRBJ2-2, the V gene TRBV15; a weak D match, TRBD1 (5 bases). This CDR3 has 16 amino acids. Looked up from germline, CDR1 is LNHNV and CDR2 is YYDKDF (reference sequence). V shed 0 bases and J shed 2 bases, with 10 bases lying between them. DNA for the CDR3: TGTGCCACCAGCAGAGATAGGGGTGTCAACACCGGGGAGCTGTTTTTT. It is translated as CATSRDRGVNTGELFF.

The rearrangement links TRBV30 to TRBJ1-1; D perhaps matches TRBD1 (5 bases). The CDR3 has 12 residues. The germline V gene has CDR1 GTSNPN and CDR2 SVGIG (reference sequence). V lost 0 bases, J lost 9 bases, and 11 bases lay in between. In DNA form, the CDR3 reads TGTGCCTGGAGTGTCAGGGAAGGGAAAGCTTTCTTT. It specifies CAWSVREGKAFF.

The chain recombines TRBV27 with TRBJ2-5, with 9 bases lining up with TRBD2. Germline lookup yields CDR1 MNHEY and CDR2 SMNVEV (reference sequence). This CDR3 is built from 14 residues. V lost 5 bases, J lost 5 bases, and 6 bases stayed unmatched. The CDR3 reads CASSPGLASETQYF. As DNA, the CDR3 is TGTGCCAGCAGTCCTGGACTAGCGTCGGAGACCCAGTACTTC.

Concerning this clone: The junction shows a germline mismatch at one end, possibly a read error. This CDR3 reads CASSNSGTDTQYF. DNA for the CDR3: TGTGCTAGCAGTAATAGCGGCACAGATACGCAGTATTTT. The rearrangement joins TRBV7-7 to TRBJ2-3; the D gene is possibly TRBD2 (5 bases). Germline assignment: CDR1 SSHAT and CDR2 FNYEAQ (reference sequence). The CDR3 length is 13 residues.

The chain carries TRBV6-5 and TRBJ1-1, with 7 bases lining up with TRBD1. Looked up from germline, CDR1 is MNHEY and CDR2 is SVGAGI. Trimming at V came to 2 bases and at J to 1 base, leaving 1 base not matched to a gene. This CDR3 is 14 amino acids long. The CDR3 sequence is CASSYGTANTEAFF. DNA for the CDR3: TGTGCCAGCAGTTACGGGACAGCGAACACTGAAGCTTTCTTT.

This chain uses TRBV14 with TRBJ2-5, with 10 bases identical to TRBD2. Unmatched junction bases numbered 16, after V lost 4 bases and J lost 5 bases. The CDR3 covers 18 residues. The germline V gene has CDR1 SGHDN and CDR2 FVKESK. The CDR3 region is CASSLWSGRALVWETQYF. In DNA form, the CDR3 reads TGTGCCAGCAGCCTATGGAGCGGGAGGGCCCTCGTGTGGGAGACCCAGTACTTC. The entire variable domain, with the rest obtained from reference TRBV14 and TRBJ2-5, is as follows: EAGVTQFPSHSVIEKGQTVTLRCDPISGHDNLYWYRRVMGKEIKFLLHFVKESKQDESGMPNNRFLAERTGGTYSTLKVQPAELEDSGVYFCASSLWSGRALVWETQYFGPGTRLLVL.

This chain connects TRBV6-6 to TRBJ1-3; no clear D. Trimming left V 4 bases short and J 0 bases short, with 7 bases between. The CDR3 has 14 amino acids. Germline V gene lookup returns CDR1 MNHNY and CDR2 SVGAGI (reference sequence). The CDR3 reads CASSSGLSGNTIYF. For the CDR3, the DNA is TGTGCCAGCAGTTCAGGACTCTCTGGAAACACCATATATTTT.

This chain uses TRBV19 with TRBJ2-7; 9 positions agree with TRBD1. This CDR3 comprises 21 residues. Germline V gene data show CDR1 as LNHDA and CDR2 as SQIVND (reference sequence). Trimming at V came to 5 bases and at J to 0 bases, leaving 23 bases not matched to a gene. The CDR3 DNA reads TGTGCCAGTAGTCTCCGATCACAGGGGGCGGCACTCTCCACCTACTCCTACGAGCAGTACTTC. Translated, it gives CASSLRSQGAALSTYSYEQYF.

The chain couples TRBV27 to TRBJ2-7; D is undetermined. Germline V gene lookup returns CDR1 MNHEY and CDR2 SMNVEV (reference sequence). V was shortened by 2 bases and J by 0 bases, with 11 bases between the two germline ends. The CDR3 runs to 15 residues. CDR3 DNA: TGTGCCAGCAGTTTAGAAGCGCGGAGCTCCTACGAGCAGTACTTC. Translated: CASSLEARSSYEQYF.

The V and J genes are TRBV5-8 and TRBJ1-2, with D unresolved. This CDR3 has 15 residues. Per the germline V gene, CDR1 is SGHTS and CDR2 is YDEGEE. Trimming took off 5 bases at V and 0 bases at J, with 14 bases between the two ends. The CDR3 region is CASRRRELANYGYTF. CDR3 DNA sequence: TGTGCCAGCAGGAGACGGGAACTAGCTAACTATGGCTACACCTTC.

This clone occurred once. This chain connects TRBV5-4 to TRBJ1-2, with 9 bases that match TRBD1. Trimming cost V 4 bases and J 3 bases; bases outside gene matches: 7. The CDR3 is made up of 15 amino acids. Germline CDR1 is SGHNT and CDR2 is YYREEE (reference sequence). CDR3 DNA sequence: TGTGCCAGCAGCAGACCACAGGGGGCAGACTATGGCTACACCTTC. Its protein is CASSRPQGADYGYTF. Complete variable domain (other parts from reference TRBV5-4 and TRBJ1-2): ETGVTQSPTHLIKTRGQQVTLRCSSQSGHNTVSWYQQALGQGPQFIFQYYREEENGRGNFPPRFSGLQFPNYSSELNVNALELDDSALYLCASSRPQGADYGYTFGSGTRLTVV.

This chain uses TRBV21-1 with TRBJ1-3; the DNA was not used to check the table's D call, TRBD1. TRBV21-1 corresponds to a pseudogene. The CDR3 has 16 residues. DNA of the CDR3: TGTGCCAGCAGCAAAGAGAAGGGGACAGGGACCCACACCATATATTTT. Translating it yields CASSKEKGTGTHTIYF.

The V and J genes are TRBV6-5 and TRBJ2-3; 11 bases are a match to TRBD2. This CDR3 is built from 16 residues. V dropped 2 bases and J dropped 3; count of bases not matched to a gene: 4. CDR1 is MNHEY and CDR2 is SVGAGI in the germline V gene. In DNA, the CDR3 is TGTGCCAGCAGTTACAATAGCGGGGGGGCAACAGATACGCAGTATTTT. This translates into CASSYNSGGATDTQYF.

The chain has TRBV19 and TRBJ1-1; 10 bases match TRBD1. This CDR3 region has 16 residues. Germline V lookup: CDR1 LNHDA, CDR2 SQIVND (reference sequence). After removal of 4 bases from V and 3 bases from J, the junction contained 8 bases not matched to a gene. This CDR3 is CASSTFKTGGYTEAFF. The CDR3 nucleotides are TGTGCCAGTAGTACCTTTAAGACAGGGGGCTACACTGAAGCTTTCTTT.